The 32 T cell receptor beta chains in this list originate from one sample, sequenced in a study of blood T cell repertoires in COVID-19 (dated by TCRdb to about 2020). The method was the immunoSEQ multiplex PCR assay. TCRdb took this table from immuneACCESS and kept in-frame rearrangements with V and J called. Such tables lack part of the clones; where checked against another copy, unresolved V genes explain under half of the gap, and the rest is unexplained. This sample comprises about 220,000 clones, approximately 80% of them detected only once. The ten largest clonotypes hold around 13% of the sample. Sequencing was done on a sample of peripheral blood. These receptors originate from a human donor in a cohort sampled during active COVID-19.

Written as DNA, the CDR3 is TGTGCCAGCAAGTCCACAGGGGGGGGTGATTCACCCCTCCACTTT. Amino acid sequence: CASKSTGGGDSPLHF. The V call is TRBV6-5, the J call TRBJ1-6, with 8 nucleotides matching TRBD1. V gave up 7 bases and J gave up 8 bases; unmatched junction bases: 10. CDR1 and CDR2 (germline): MNHEY, SVGAGI. The CDR3 has 15 amino acids.

This chain uses TRBV7-9 with TRBJ2-3; 13 bases fit TRBD2. This CDR3 contains 16 residues. Germline V gene data show CDR1 as SEHNR and CDR2 as FQNEAQ (reference sequence). The J segment lost 2 bases and the V segment lost 5 bases, leaving 4 bases of the junction unmatched. The CDR3 is CASSRGLAGATDTQYF. In nucleotides, the CDR3 is TGTGCCAGCAGCCGAGGACTAGCGGGAGCCACAGATACGCAGTATTTT.

This chain uses TRBV5-5 with TRBJ1-2; 7 bases align to TRBD1. There are 15 residues in the CDR3. With V trimmed by 3 bases and J by 6 bases, 11 bases remained unmatched. Germline-derived CDR1 and CDR2 are SGHKS and YYEKEE (reference sequence). The CDR3 loop is CASSSAPIRGHGYTF. DNA for the CDR3: TGTGCCAGCAGCTCTGCACCCATAAGGGGGCATGGCTACACCTTC.

The rearrangement uses TRBV7-9 and TRBJ2-2; possible D gene TRBD2, 7 bases. The CDR3 sequence is 15 residues long. Germline CDR1 is SEHNR and CDR2 is FQNEAQ (reference sequence). V was cut by 11 bases and J by 1 base, with 17 bases left in between. In DNA form, the CDR3 reads TGTGCCCCTATCCGGGGGGCTGGGAACACCGGGGAGCTGTTTTTT. Its translation is CAPIRGAGNTGELFF.

CDR3 protein: CASSGKRGDERFF. The CDR3 nucleotides read TGTGCCAGCAGCGGAAAGCGGGGGGATGAGCGATTCTTC. The chain links TRBV5-5 to TRBJ2-1; 9 nucleotides match TRBD2. Germline CDR1 and CDR2: SGHKS and YYEKEE (reference sequence). The CDR3 is 13 residues long. Losses at the gene ends were 4 bases for V and 16 bases for J; bases not matched to a gene: 12.

This clone showed up just once. This chain joins TRBV5-6 and TRBJ2-1; 7 nucleotides align to TRBD1. CDR3 size: 16 residues. V gave up 4 bases and J gave up 5 bases; unmatched junction bases: 12. The germline V gene encodes CDR1 SGHDT and CDR2 YYEEEE. The DNA of the CDR3 is TGTGCCAGCAGCCTAGCCACAGGGGATCTTCACAATGAGCAGTTCTTC. It translates to CASSLATGDLHNEQFF.

The V call is TRBV5-1, the J call TRBJ2-5; D might be TRBD1 (6 bases). The CDR3 has 15 amino acids. The V and J ends lost 0 bases and 2 bases respectively, with 11 bases between them. Germline V gene data show CDR1 as SGHRS and CDR2 as YFSETQ. The CDR3 DNA sequence: TGCGCCAGCAGCTTGGCCCCCAGGGGACAAGAGACCCAGTACTTC. This codes for CASSLAPRGQETQYF. The full variable domain, in which reference TRBV5-1 and TRBJ2-5 provide the parts outside the CDR3, is KAGVTQTPRYLIKTRGQQVTLSCSPISGHRSVSWYQQTPGQGLQFLFEYFSETQRNKGNFPGRFSGRQFSNSRSEMNVSTLELGDSALYLCASSLAPRGQETQYFGPGTRLLVL.

The V and J genes are TRBV6-4 and TRBJ1-1; 7 positions agree with TRBD1. The CDR3 covers 15 residues. The germline V gene encodes CDR1 MRHNA and CDR2 SNTAGT. V shed 6 bases and J 1 base; nucleotides not matched to a gene: 8. In DNA, the CDR3 is TGTGCCAGCAGAAACAGGGGCGACGAGAACACTGAAGCTTTCTTT. Protein product: CASRNRGDENTEAFF.

The chain carries TRBV7-9 and TRBJ2-7; weak D call: TRBD2 (5 bases). V lost 7 bases to trimming and J lost 6 bases, with 16 bases between them. The CDR3 is 13 amino acids. Germline CDR1 reads SEHNR; CDR2 reads FQNEAQ (reference sequence). The CDR3 region has the DNA TGTGCCAGCACCCGAGACGGGCGGGTCGAGCAGTACTTC. Translated: CASTRDGRVEQYF.

The gene calls are TRBV11-2 and TRBJ2-5; D unclear. This CDR3 has 13 residues. V was pared by 1 base and J by 2 bases, with 5 bases between. Germline V gene data show CDR1 as SGHAT and CDR2 as FQNNGV. This chain's CDR3 is CASSLGPQETQYF. The CDR3 nucleotides read TGTGCCAGCAGCTTAGGTCCTCAAGAGACCCAGTACTTC.

V and J are TRBV19 and TRBJ2-1; TRBD2 might be the D (5 bases). There are 14 residues in the CDR3. Trimming left V 6 bases short and J 4 bases short, with 13 bases between. The germline V gene has CDR1 LNHDA and CDR2 SQIVND (reference sequence). CDR3: CASRPSGAYNEQFF. The CDR3 DNA reads as TGTGCCAGTAGACCAAGCGGTGCTTACAATGAGCAGTTCTTC.

The chain has TRBV7-2 and TRBJ2-7; 12 bases align to TRBD2. The germline V gene encodes CDR1 SGHTA and CDR2 FQGNSA. The V gene end was trimmed by 1 base and the J gene end by 4 bases; junction bases not matched to a gene: 5. The CDR3 loop spans 16 amino acids. CDR3 sequence: CASSLGRTSGIYEQYF. The CDR3 DNA is TGTGCCAGCAGCTTAGGAAGGACTAGCGGGATTTACGAGCAGTACTTC.

This clone has a handful of counts. The CDR3 sequence: CASSPSGANYNEQFF. The DNA for the CDR3 is TGTGCCAGTAGTCCAAGCGGGGCGAACTACAATGAGCAGTTCTTC. The V and J genes are TRBV19 and TRBJ2-1; 7 nucleotides match TRBD2. Looked up from germline, CDR1 is LNHDA and CDR2 is SQIVND (reference sequence). J gave up 3 bases and V 5 bases, and 7 bases lay outside the gene matches. The CDR3 runs to 15 residues.

This clone was counted once. The chain is built from TRBV19 and TRBJ1-1; 7 bases align to TRBD1. CDR3 size: 15 residues. The V segment lost 5 bases and the J segment 4 bases; nucleotides outside the gene matches: 10. Germline V lookup: CDR1 LNHDA, CDR2 SQIVND (reference sequence). CDR3 protein: CASSPAGGLGTEAFF. In DNA, the CDR3 is TGTGCCAGTAGTCCGGCAGGGGGACTGGGCACTGAAGCTTTCTTT.

This chain connects TRBV7-9 to TRBJ1-1; a possible D gene is TRBD1 (5 bases). Germline V gene data show CDR1 as SEHNR and CDR2 as FQNEAQ (reference sequence). Trimming removed 5 bases at V and 0 bases at J, with 10 bases between. The CDR3 totals 14 residues. In DNA form, the CDR3 reads TGTGCCAGCAGCCCCGGGGGGGTGAACACTGAAGCTTTCTTT. Its translation: CASSPGGVNTEAFF.

This clone has only one observation. The chain is built from TRBV7-2 and TRBJ2-7; tentatively, D is TRBD1 (5 bases). The CDR3 contains 14 residues. Looked up from germline, CDR1 is SGHTA and CDR2 is FQGNSA. With 6 bases removed from V and 1 base from J, the gap between germline ends came to 13 bases. CDR3: CASSFTRASYEQYF. The CDR3 DNA reads TGTGCCAGCAGTTTCACCAGGGCTTCCTACGAGCAGTACTTC.

The chain combines TRBV12-3 or TRBV12-4 with TRBJ1-4, with unresolved D. V was clipped by 4 bases and J by 8 bases, with 8 bases between them. The CDR3 is made up of 12 amino acids. The CDR3 nucleotides are TGTGCCAGCAGTTCGGGTAAGGAAAAACTGTTTTTT. Protein sequence: CASSSGKEKLFF.

The V gene is TRBV9, the J gene TRBJ2-2, with 10 positions matching TRBD2. V lost 0 bases and J lost 7; bases outside the gene matches: 9. There are 17 residues in the CDR3. Germline values: CDR1 SGDLS, CDR2 YYNGEE. CDR3 nucleotides: TGTGCCAGCAGCGTAGCTCCAGCGGGGGGGCCCGGCGGGGAGCTGTTTTTT. Translated, it gives CASSVAPAGGPGGELFF.

The gene calls are TRBV19 and TRBJ1-2; D remains unclear. Germline V gene lookup returns CDR1 LNHDA and CDR2 SQIVND (reference sequence). The CDR3 extends over 16 amino acids. Trimming removed 4 bases from V and 1 base from J, with 16 bases in between. CDR3 amino acids: CASSSPRGALNYGYTF. The CDR3 bases are TGTGCCAGTAGTAGCCCTCGGGGAGCCCTTAACTATGGCTACACCTTC. Drawing the rest from reference TRBV19 and TRBJ1-2, the complete variable domain is DGGITQSPKYLFRKEGQNVTLSCEQNLNHDAMYWYRQDPGQGLRLIYYSQIVNDFQKGDIAEGYSVSREKKESFPLTVTSAQKNPTAFYLCASSSPRGALNYGYTFGSGTRLTVV.

The sample holds a few counts of this clone. This chain links TRBV6-4 with TRBJ1-5; D may be TRBD1 (6 bases). Germline V gene data show CDR1 as MRHNA and CDR2 as SNTAGT. The CDR3 totals 15 residues. Trimming took off 4 bases at V and 3 bases at J, with 13 bases between the two ends. CDR3 amino acids: CASSAQQGHNQPQHF. CDR3 nucleotides: TGTGCCAGCAGTGCCCAACAGGGCCACAATCAGCCCCAGCATTTT.

The chain couples TRBV10-3 to TRBJ2-7, with 9 bases identical to TRBD1. Germline CDR1 ENHRY, CDR2 SYGVKD. V was pared by 2 bases and J by 7 bases, with 3 bases of the junction left unmatched. This CDR3 has 13 amino acids. CDR3 nucleotides: TGTGCCATCAGTGAGGGACAGGGGTGGGAGCAGTACTTC. Protein product: CAISEGQGWEQYF.

The rearrangement joins TRBV5-1 to TRBJ1-5, with D perhaps matching TRBD1 (6 bases). Trimming left V 5 bases short and J 2 bases short, with 8 bases between. The CDR3 runs 13 residues. Per germline, CDR1 SGHRS and CDR2 YFSETQ. CDR3 nucleotide sequence: TGCGCCAGCAGGGCAGGGGGCAATCAGCCCCAGCATTTT. This codes for CASRAGGNQPQHF.

This chain joins TRBV6-2 or TRBV6-3 and TRBJ2-5; TRBD2 agrees at 10 bases. The CDR3 has 16 residues. J gave up 3 bases and V 4 bases, and 8 bases lay outside the gene matches. Per germline, CDR1 MNHEY and CDR2 SVGEGT. CDR3 sequence: CASSFLQLAGKETQYF. The CDR3 DNA reads TGTGCCAGCAGTTTCCTCCAACTAGCGGGGAAAGAGACCCAGTACTTC.

This clone has a handful of counts. The CDR3 DNA is TGTGCCAGCAGCCGAGGACAGGGAAAAGGAGGGGTCTATGGCTACACCTTC. Translation gives CASSRGQGKGGVYGYTF. The rearrangement links TRBV28 to TRBJ1-2; 8 bases match TRBD1. Trimming cost V 6 bases and J 4 bases; bases outside gene matches: 16. CDR3 length: 17 amino acids. Germline V lookup: CDR1 MDHEN, CDR2 SYDVKM.

The J gene is TRBJ1-2, the V gene TRBV14; D gene unclear. Germline V gives CDR1 SGHDN, CDR2 FVKESK. CDR3 length: 15 amino acids. V was pared by 1 base and J by 0 bases, with 9 bases between. The CDR3 nucleotides read TGTGCCAGCAGCCAAGCCCACAGAGCTAACTATGGCTACACCTTC. This gives the protein CASSQAHRANYGYTF.

This clone was observed a few times. The chain joins TRBV27 to TRBJ2-1; D is possibly TRBD1 (5 bases). V lost 3 bases to trimming and J lost 3 bases, with 12 bases between them. The CDR3 has 15 amino acids. Germline V gene sequence: CDR1 MNHEY, CDR2 SMNVEV (reference sequence). CDR3 amino acids: CASSFQGSNYNEQFF. Here the CDR3 DNA reads TGTGCCAGCAGTTTCCAGGGTTCCAACTACAATGAGCAGTTCTTC.

This chain uses TRBV6-5 with TRBJ2-5; tentatively, D is TRBD1 (6 bases). The germline CDR1 and CDR2 sequences are MNHEY and SVGAGI. The ends were cut back, 0 bases at V and 5 bases at J, with 16 bases in the middle. CDR3 length: 16 amino acids. The DNA of the CDR3 is TGTGCCAGCAGTTACTCGACAGGCCGGGTTGGGGAGACCCAGTACTTC. Translated: CASSYSTGRVGETQYF.

The CDR3 loop is CASSLESAGDNEQFF. In nucleotides, the CDR3 is TGTGCCAGCAGTTTAGAGTCAGCAGGGGATAATGAGCAGTTCTTC. The rearrangement uses TRBV27 and TRBJ2-1; D possibly corresponds to TRBD1 (6 bases). Trimming pared 2 bases from V and 7 bases from J, leaving 15 bases between. The CDR3 length is 15 residues. Germline-derived CDR1 and CDR2 are MNHEY and SMNVEV (reference sequence).

The chain has TRBV3-1 (or the pseudogene TRBV3-2) and TRBJ1-5; 8 bases fit TRBD1. The J segment lost 2 bases and the V segment lost 2 bases, leaving 5 bases of the junction unmatched. Per the germline V gene, CDR1 is LGHDT and CDR2 is YNNKEL (reference sequence). The CDR3 has 16 residues. CDR3 in amino acids: CASSQSTGDGNQPQHF. The CDR3, as DNA: TGTGCCAGCAGCCAATCGACAGGGGACGGCAATCAGCCCCAGCATTTT.

This clone was seen a few times. For the CDR3, the DNA is TGTGCCTCAGGCCCCCCAGACTATAGCAATCAGCCCCAGCATTTT. Its translation: CASGPPDYSNQPQHF. The genes are TRBV19 and TRBJ1-5; D is ambiguous. In germline, CDR1 is LNHDA, CDR2 SQIVND (reference sequence). V was trimmed by 11 bases and J by 0 bases, leaving 17 bases between them. The CDR3 loop spans 15 amino acids.

This chain joins TRBV28 and TRBJ2-4, with 7 bases fitting TRBD1. The CDR3 is made up of 14 amino acids. Germline V gives CDR1 MDHEN, CDR2 SYDVKM. The junction had 3 bases not matched to a gene; V was cut back by 4 bases and J by 3 bases. CDR3 amino acids: CASSSAGGKNIQYF. The CDR3 nucleotides read TGTGCCAGCAGTTCCGCAGGGGGCAAAAACATTCAGTACTTC.

This chain connects TRBV27 to TRBJ1-4, with D possibly matching TRBD1 (5 bases). Trimming removed 4 bases from V and 8 bases from J, with 20 bases in between. The CDR3 is 16 amino acids. CDR1 MNHEY and CDR2 SMNVEV come from the germline V gene (reference sequence). In DNA, the CDR3 is TGTGCCAGCAGTTCCACTACAGGAGTCGGGAGGGAAAAACTGTTTTTT. This gives the protein CASSSTTGVGREKLFF.